A single T cell receptor beta chain is shown here with its context. Its target is unknown. TCRdb's copy holds only in-frame clones and misses some; the assay was immunoSEQ multiplex PCR. This table holds about 160,000 clones, around 89% found once. This sample is drawn from a study of T cell responses to AZD1222 COVID-19 vaccine. Study outcomes and limitations: Spike-wide coverage was observed for vaccine-associated CD4 TCRs, with dominant responses at 160-218 and 743-854. Reports indicate that nearly half of spike-specific TCRs are directed at unmutated variant regions. Seropositive status at baseline applied to only 6 or 7 AZD1222 recipients.

Germline-derived CDR1 and CDR2 are ENHRY and SYGVKD. The V gene lost 2 bases and the J gene lost 1 base, with 11 bases spanning the gap. The CDR3 has 15 amino acids. The sequence derives from an adult who received the AZD1222 COVID-19 vaccine. The sample was peripheral blood, taken 28 days after the second AZD1222 dose. The chain employs TRBV10-3 and TRBJ1-1; D is perhaps TRBD1 (5 bases). The CDR3 DNA is TGTGCCATCAGTGAGGAGGGGTCTCCGAACACTGAAGCTTTCTTT. As protein: CAISEEGSPNTEAFF.